These 31 T cell receptor beta chains share one sample of origin, sequenced in a study of blood T cell repertoires in COVID-19 (dated by TCRdb to about 2020). Preparation of the library involved the immunoSEQ multiplex PCR assay. In its TCRdb copy, this immuneACCESS table keeps in-frame sequences only and misses some clones. Where compared with another copy, unresolved V genes explain less than half of these, and the others have no known cause. In all, the sample holds 200,000 to 250,000 clones, and about 91% of those were seen once. The ten top clones hold about 1.3% of the sample. The sequencing sample was made of peripheral blood. These receptors came from a man aged 25-45 years with acute or convalescent COVID-19.

The chain employs TRBV27 and TRBJ2-3; tentative D call: TRBD2 (7 bases). The V gene lost 5 bases and the J gene lost 2 bases, with 14 bases spanning the gap. Germline lookup yields CDR1 MNHEY and CDR2 SMNVEV (reference sequence). There are 15 residues in the CDR3. The CDR3 loop reads CASSRGALNTDTQYF. DNA of the CDR3: TGTGCCAGCAGTCGGGGGGCACTTAACACAGATACGCAGTATTTT.

The chain carries TRBV28 and TRBJ1-1; 7 bases match TRBD1. Looked up from germline, CDR1 is MDHEN and CDR2 is SYDVKM. Trimming cost V 8 bases and J 4 bases; bases outside gene matches: 10. The CDR3 is 14 residues long. The CDR3, as DNA: TGTGCCAGCGTCTTTGAGGGGGCGAGCACTGAAGCTTTCTTT. Residues: CASVFEGASTEAFF. The variable domain in full, with the rest retrieved from reference TRBV28 and TRBJ1-1, is DVKVTQSSRYLVKRTGEKVFLECVQDMDHENMFWYRQDPGLGLRLIYFSYDVKMKEKGDIPEGYSVSREKKERFSLILESASTNQTSMYLCASVFEGASTEAFFGQGTRLTVV.

The chain carries TRBV12-5 and TRBJ2-1; 10 nucleotides agree with TRBD2. Germline V lookup: CDR1 LGHNT, CDR2 FRNRAP. This CDR3 comprises 13 residues. The V and J ends lost 0 bases and 14 bases, in that order; junction bases with no gene match: 4. Here the CDR3 DNA reads TGTGCTAGTGGTTTGGTAAGCGGGGGGGCGGAGTTCTTC. Protein product: CASGLVSGGAEFF.

The chain combines TRBV3-1 (or the pseudogene TRBV3-2) with TRBJ2-4, with TRBD1 matching 9 bases. The CDR3 runs to 14 residues. Germline CDR1 is LGHDT and CDR2 is YNNKEL (reference sequence). Unmatched junction bases numbered 6, after V lost 7 bases and J lost 5 bases. The CDR3 is CASNMGQGQNIQYF. DNA of the CDR3: TGTGCCAGCAACATGGGACAGGGACAAAACATTCAGTACTTC.

This chain connects TRBV24-1 to TRBJ1-5; the match to TRBD1 covers 8 bases. Germline CDR1 reads KGHDR; CDR2 reads SFDVKD. The trim removed 5 bases at V and 5 bases at J, leaving 1 base unmatched. This CDR3 has 13 residues. CDR3 protein: CATSGRGHQPQHF. In nucleotides, the CDR3 is TGTGCCACCAGTGGCAGGGGGCATCAGCCCCAGCATTTT.

This clone appeared once. The chain employs TRBV3-1 (or the pseudogene TRBV3-2) and TRBJ1-3; maybe TRBD1 (5 bases). V shed 0 bases and J shed 5 bases, with 14 bases lying between them. Germline lookup yields CDR1 LGHDT and CDR2 YNNKEL (reference sequence). CDR3 size: 16 residues. CDR3: CASSQDGAGKRNTIYF. CDR3 DNA: TGTGCCAGCAGCCAAGATGGGGCAGGCAAAAGAAACACCATATATTTT.

This clone showed up just once. The CDR3 spells CASSQDLHSNYGYTF. CDR3 coding DNA: TGTGCCAGCAGCCAAGATCTCCACAGTAACTATGGCTACACCTTC. The chain has TRBV4-2 and TRBJ1-2; D gene uncertain. V lost 0 bases and J 1 base, leaving 9 bases between the germline ends. There are 15 residues in the CDR3. CDR1 is LGHNA, CDR2 YNFKEQ, per germline.

The V and J genes are TRBV7-8 and TRBJ1-4, with 8 bases lining up with TRBD1. The CDR3 has 15 amino acids. Germline values: CDR1 SGHVS, CDR2 FQNEAQ. The V gene end was trimmed by 5 bases and the J gene end by 8 bases; junction bases not matched to a gene: 10. The CDR3 loop is CASSGLTGDQEKLFF. For the CDR3, the DNA is TGTGCCAGCAGCGGACTGACAGGGGATCAAGAAAAACTGTTTTTT.

This clone showed up just a few times. V usage is TRBV7-9 and J usage is TRBJ1-4; possibly TRBD1 for D (6 bases). Germline loops: CDR1 SEHNR, CDR2 FQNEAQ (reference sequence). The CDR3 extends over 15 amino acids. The germline V and J ends were trimmed by 5 bases and 7 bases, with 17 bases remaining between them. The CDR3 sequence: CASSPAGAGGEKLFF. The CDR3 DNA is TGTGCCAGCAGCCCAGCAGGGGCGGGCGGTGAAAAACTGTTTTTT.

The chain joins TRBV5-1 to TRBJ2-3, with a tentative D call TRBD2 (6 bases). CDR1 and CDR2 (germline): SGHRS, YFSETQ. This CDR3 has 16 amino acids. The V end lost 0 bases, the J end lost 1 base, and 12 bases lay between the germline ends. The CDR3: CASSLGPRRGTDTQYF. The CDR3, as DNA: TGCGCCAGCAGCTTGGGCCCTCGGAGGGGCACAGATACGCAGTATTTT. Supplemented by reference TRBV5-1 and TRBJ2-3, the full variable domain reads KAGVTQTPRYLIKTRGQQVTLSCSPISGHRSVSWYQQTPGQGLQFLFEYFSETQRNKGNFPGRFSGRQFSNSRSEMNVSTLELGDSALYLCASSLGPRRGTDTQYFGPGTRLTVL.

The chain links TRBV11-2 to TRBJ2-7, with 9 positions matching TRBD1. Looked up from germline, CDR1 is SGHAT and CDR2 is FQNNGV. V shed 4 bases and J 2 bases; nucleotides not matched to a gene: 6. The CDR3 is made up of 15 amino acids. The CDR3 bases are TGTGCCAGCAGCTCCCCGGGACAGGGCACCTACGAGCAGTACTTC. It codes for CASSSPGQGTYEQYF.

V and J are TRBV5-4 and TRBJ2-7, with a tentative D call TRBD2 (5 bases). With 0 bases removed from V and 8 bases from J, the gap between germline ends came to 12 bases. CDR1 SGHNT and CDR2 YYREEE come from the germline V gene (reference sequence). CDR3 size: 13 residues. In DNA, the CDR3 is TGTGCCAGCAGCTTGGAACGGGATGGTAAGCAGTACTTC. Its translation is CASSLERDGKQYF.

The chain is built from TRBV30 and TRBJ2-1; no firm D call. Germline-derived CDR1 and CDR2 are GTSNPN and SVGIG (reference sequence). V was pared by 2 bases and J by 5 bases, with 10 bases between. There are 13 residues in the CDR3. The CDR3 coding sequence is TGTGCCTGGAGTATCCGGGTGGACAATGAGCAGTTCTTC. Translated: CAWSIRVDNEQFF.

The chain links TRBV3-1 (or the pseudogene TRBV3-2) to TRBJ1-1; no firm D call. The CDR3 runs to 14 residues. Per germline, CDR1 LGHDT and CDR2 YNNKEL (reference sequence). V lost 0 bases to trimming and J lost 1 base, with 6 bases between them. The CDR3 region is CASSQDWANTEAFF. DNA for the CDR3: TGTGCCAGCAGCCAAGATTGGGCGAACACTGAAGCTTTCTTT.

The V call is TRBV7-8, the J call TRBJ1-2, with D possibly matching TRBD1 (5 bases). Per the germline V gene, CDR1 is SGHVS and CDR2 is FQNEAQ. V shed 5 bases and J shed 3 bases, with 16 bases lying between them. This CDR3 has 15 residues. CDR3 in DNA: TGTGCCAGCAGCCTGGTCGGGTCGGGGGACTATGGCTACACCTTC. It codes for CASSLVGSGDYGYTF.

V is TRBV30 and J is TRBJ2-1, with 8 bases that match TRBD1. The V segment lost 5 bases and the J segment 9 bases; nucleotides outside the gene matches: 9. Germline CDR1 is GTSNPN and CDR2 is SVGIG (reference sequence). The CDR3 is 13 amino acids. The CDR3: CAWGRDRMGEQFF. The CDR3 DNA reads as TGTGCCTGGGGGCGGGACAGGATGGGTGAGCAGTTCTTC.

This clone occurred once. The J gene is TRBJ2-7, the V gene TRBV5-1, with D maybe TRBD2 (6 bases). V dropped 4 bases and J dropped 2 bases, with 13 bases sitting between them. Germline CDR1 SGHRS, CDR2 YFSETQ. The CDR3 is made up of 14 amino acids. CDR3 DNA: TGCGCCAGCAGCCTCCTTGGCGGGGCCTACGAGCAGTACTTC. It translates to CASSLLGGAYEQYF.

The table lists this clone with a few counts. The V call is TRBV30, the J call TRBJ1-4; 10 bases fit TRBD1. Looked up from germline, CDR1 is GTSNPN and CDR2 is SVGIG (reference sequence). The CDR3 is 15 amino acids. Trimming at V came to 3 bases and at J to 5 bases, leaving 6 bases not matched to a gene. Here the CDR3 reads CAWRPPDRGNEKLFF. The CDR3 DNA sequence: TGTGCCTGGAGACCTCCGGACAGGGGGAATGAAAAACTGTTTTTT.

V usage is TRBV27 and J usage is TRBJ2-1; 8 bases map to TRBD2. CDR3 length equals 17 residues. Unmatched junction bases numbered 15, after V lost 2 bases and J lost 9 bases. In germline, CDR1 is MNHEY, CDR2 SMNVEV (reference sequence). The CDR3: CASSLRASGSGRSEQFF. CDR3 nucleotide sequence: TGTGCCAGCAGTTTAAGGGCTAGCGGGTCCGGGCGGAGTGAGCAGTTCTTC.

The chain couples TRBV11-2 to TRBJ2-6; no definite D call. The V end lost 1 base, the J end lost 2 bases, and 3 bases lay between the germline ends. The CDR3 extends over 14 amino acids. Looked up from germline, CDR1 is SGHAT and CDR2 is FQNNGV. CDR3: CASSLAAGANVLTF. In DNA, the CDR3 is TGTGCCAGCAGCTTAGCAGCTGGGGCCAACGTCCTGACTTTC.

The chain carries TRBV6-5 and TRBJ2-3, with D unclear. This CDR3 comprises 14 residues. V lost 5 bases and J 4 bases, leaving 13 bases between the germline ends. Germline V gives CDR1 MNHEY, CDR2 SVGAGI. The CDR3 spells CASSRTTSADTQYF. In nucleotides, the CDR3 is TGTGCCAGCAGTAGAACTACTTCTGCAGATACGCAGTATTTT.

The chain links TRBV27 to TRBJ2-2; TRBD2 matches at 10 bases. CDR1 is MNHEY and CDR2 is SMNVEV in the germline V gene (reference sequence). Trimming took 5 bases from V and 8 from J; bases not matched to a gene: 11. The CDR3 has 16 residues. CDR3 DNA: TGTGCCAGCAGTCGGACTAGCGGCGGGGTACTTGGGGAGCTGTTTTTT. Translation gives CASSRTSGGVLGELFF.

The rearrangement uses TRBV27 and TRBJ1-1; 8 positions match TRBD1. Germline CDR1 is MNHEY and CDR2 is SMNVEV (reference sequence). V trimming: 8 bases; J trimming: 0 bases; junction bases outside the gene matches: 2. The CDR3 sequence is 13 residues long. CDR3 amino acids: CASRTGLNTEAFF. The CDR3 DNA sequence: TGTGCCAGCCGGACAGGGTTGAACACTGAAGCTTTCTTT.

A single count supports this clone. The chain uses TRBV30 and TRBJ1-4, with 8 bases that match TRBD1. The CDR3 contains 15 residues. Losses at the gene ends were 0 bases for V and 8 bases for J; bases not matched to a gene: 8. Germline assignment: CDR1 GTSNPN and CDR2 SVGIG (reference sequence). CDR3 region: CAWSVLGQAVEKLFF. The CDR3 DNA is TGTGCCTGGAGTGTTCTGGGACAGGCTGTGGAAAAACTGTTTTTT.

The CDR3 bases are TGTGCCAGCACCCTAGCGGGACTATACAATGAGCAGTTCTTC. Translation gives CASTLAGLYNEQFF. The genes are TRBV28 and TRBJ2-1; 9 nucleotides match TRBD2. The CDR3 contains 14 residues. Germline trimming cut 7 bases from V and 4 bases from J; bases unmatched to any gene: 5. Germline assignment: CDR1 MDHEN and CDR2 SYDVKM.

The chain carries TRBV27 and TRBJ1-2; D is uncertain. The CDR3 is 14 amino acids. CDR1 and CDR2 (germline): MNHEY, SMNVEV (reference sequence). V was trimmed by 3 bases and J by 4 bases, leaving 12 bases between them. CDR3 sequence reads: CASSLQPTIYGYTF. The DNA of the CDR3 is TGTGCCAGCAGTTTGCAGCCAACTATCTATGGCTACACCTTC.

This clone was seen only a few times. This chain joins TRBV2 and TRBJ2-1; 10 bases align to TRBD2. CDR1 and CDR2 (germline): SNHLY, FYNNEI. This CDR3 spans 15 amino acids. The V and J ends lost 6 bases and 8 bases, in that order; junction bases with no gene match: 10. The CDR3 is CASRDTTSGFYEQFF. The CDR3 DNA sequence: TGTGCCAGCAGGGATACGACTAGCGGGTTCTATGAGCAGTTCTTC.

This rearrangement joins TRBV15 to TRBJ2-3; tentatively, D is TRBD2 (6 bases). Trimming stripped 0 bases from V and 0 bases from J, with 7 bases between. Looked up from germline, CDR1 is LNHNV and CDR2 is YYDKDF (reference sequence). The CDR3 extends over 15 amino acids. As DNA, the CDR3 is TGTGCCACCAGCAGAGACGGGACTAGCACAGATACGCAGTATTTT. Amino acid sequence: CATSRDGTSTDTQYF.

The J gene is TRBJ2-3, the V gene TRBV29-1; TRBD2 matches 11 bases. Trimming took 7 bases from V and 1 from J; bases not matched to a gene: 4. Germline loops: CDR1 SQVTM, CDR2 ANQGSEA. The CDR3 covers 14 residues. The CDR3 DNA follows: TGCAGCGCTCAGACTAGCGGGGGCACAGATACGCAGTATTTT. Protein sequence: CSAQTSGGTDTQYF.

The DNA of the CDR3 is TGTGCCAGCCCCCCCCCGACAGGGTCCTACGAGCAGTACTTC. Translation gives CASPPPTGSYEQYF. J is TRBJ2-7 and V is TRBV28, with 7 nucleotides matching TRBD1. This CDR3 spans 14 amino acids. Unmatched junction bases numbered 8, after V lost 8 bases and J lost 1 base. CDR1 is MDHEN and CDR2 is SYDVKM in the germline V gene.

This clone has only a few counts. This rearrangement joins TRBV6-5 to TRBJ2-1; 10 bases line up with TRBD2. The CDR3 runs to 14 residues. V lost 8 bases, J lost 8 bases, and 9 bases stayed unmatched. Per the germline V gene, CDR1 is MNHEY and CDR2 is SVGAGI. The CDR3 reads CASVEAGGLYEQFF. CDR3 sequence (DNA): TGTGCCAGCGTGGAAGCGGGAGGGCTGTATGAGCAGTTCTTC.